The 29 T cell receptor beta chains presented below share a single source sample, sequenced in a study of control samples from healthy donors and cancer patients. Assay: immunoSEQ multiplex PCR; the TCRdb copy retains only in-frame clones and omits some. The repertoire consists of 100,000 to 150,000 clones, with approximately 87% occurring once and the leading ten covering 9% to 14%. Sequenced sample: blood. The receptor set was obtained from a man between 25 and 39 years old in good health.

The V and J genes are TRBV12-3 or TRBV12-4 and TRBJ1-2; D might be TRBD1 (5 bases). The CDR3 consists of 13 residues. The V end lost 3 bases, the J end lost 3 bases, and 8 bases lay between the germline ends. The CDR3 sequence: CASSLQGDYGYTF. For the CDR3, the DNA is TGTGCCAGCAGTTTGCAGGGCGACTATGGCTACACCTTC.

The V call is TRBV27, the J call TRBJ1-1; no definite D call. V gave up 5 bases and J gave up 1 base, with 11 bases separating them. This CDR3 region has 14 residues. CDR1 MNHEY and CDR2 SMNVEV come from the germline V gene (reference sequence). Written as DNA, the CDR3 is TGTGCCAGCAGTCGCTACGGGTGGAACACTGAAGCTTTCTTT. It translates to CASSRYGWNTEAFF.

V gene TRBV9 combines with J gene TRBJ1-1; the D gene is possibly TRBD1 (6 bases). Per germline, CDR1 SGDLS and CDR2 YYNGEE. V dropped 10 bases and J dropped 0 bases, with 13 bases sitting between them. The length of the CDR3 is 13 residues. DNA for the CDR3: TGTGCCGGGGCCCAGGGGTTGAACACTGAAGCTTTCTTT. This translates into CAGAQGLNTEAFF.

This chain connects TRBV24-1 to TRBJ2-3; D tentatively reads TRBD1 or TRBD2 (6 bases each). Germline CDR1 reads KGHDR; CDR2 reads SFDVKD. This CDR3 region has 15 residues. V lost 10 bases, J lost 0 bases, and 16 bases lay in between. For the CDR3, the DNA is TGTGCCACGTCCGAGGGGGGCTGGAGCACAGATACGCAGTATTTT. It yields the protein CATSEGGWSTDTQYF.

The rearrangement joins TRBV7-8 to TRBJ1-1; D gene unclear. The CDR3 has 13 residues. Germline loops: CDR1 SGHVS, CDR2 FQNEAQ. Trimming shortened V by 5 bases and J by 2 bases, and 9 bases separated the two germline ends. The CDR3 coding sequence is TGTGCCAGCAGCCCAGGCCCCAACACTGAAGCTTTCTTT. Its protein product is CASSPGPNTEAFF. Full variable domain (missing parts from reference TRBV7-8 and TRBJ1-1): GAGVSQSPRYKVAKRGQDVALRCDPISGHVSLFWYQQALGQGPEFLTYFQNEAQLDKSGLPSDRFFAERPEGSVSTLKIQRTQQEDSAVYLCASSPGPNTEAFFGQGTRLTVV.

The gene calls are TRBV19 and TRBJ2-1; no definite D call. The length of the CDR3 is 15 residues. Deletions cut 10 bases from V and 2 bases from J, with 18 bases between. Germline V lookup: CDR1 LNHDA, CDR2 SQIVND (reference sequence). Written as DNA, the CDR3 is TGTGCCACCCCTAAAAGAGGCGATCCCTACAATGAGCAGTTCTTC. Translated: CATPKRGDPYNEQFF. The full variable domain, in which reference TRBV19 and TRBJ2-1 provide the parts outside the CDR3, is DGGITQSPKYLFRKEGQNVTLSCEQNLNHDAMYWYRQDPGQGLRLIYYSQIVNDFQKGDIAEGYSVSREKKESFPLTVTSAQKNPTAFYLCATPKRGDPYNEQFFGPGTRLTVL.

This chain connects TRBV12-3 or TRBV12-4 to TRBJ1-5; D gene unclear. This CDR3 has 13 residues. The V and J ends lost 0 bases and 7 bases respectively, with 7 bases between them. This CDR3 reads CASSLAVLQPQHF. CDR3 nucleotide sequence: TGTGCCAGCAGTTTAGCAGTGTTACAGCCCCAGCATTTT.

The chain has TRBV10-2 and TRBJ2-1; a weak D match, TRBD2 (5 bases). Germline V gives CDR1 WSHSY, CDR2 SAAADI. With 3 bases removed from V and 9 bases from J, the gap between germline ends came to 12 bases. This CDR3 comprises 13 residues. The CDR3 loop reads CASSETYRGEQFF. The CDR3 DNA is TGCGCCAGCAGTGAAACTTATCGGGGTGAGCAGTTCTTC.

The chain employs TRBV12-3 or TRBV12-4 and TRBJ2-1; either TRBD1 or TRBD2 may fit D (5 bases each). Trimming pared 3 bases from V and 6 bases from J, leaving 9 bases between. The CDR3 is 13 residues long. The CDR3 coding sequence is TGTGCCAGCAGTTTTGGGGGTCCCAATGAGCAGTTCTTC. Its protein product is CASSFGGPNEQFF.

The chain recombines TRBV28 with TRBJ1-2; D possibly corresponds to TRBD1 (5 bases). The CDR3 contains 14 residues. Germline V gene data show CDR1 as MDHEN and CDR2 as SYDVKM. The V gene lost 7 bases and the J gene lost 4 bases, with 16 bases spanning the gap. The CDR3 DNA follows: TGTGCCAGCAACAGAGGGGTCGAACCCTATGGCTACACCTTC. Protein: CASNRGVEPYGYTF.

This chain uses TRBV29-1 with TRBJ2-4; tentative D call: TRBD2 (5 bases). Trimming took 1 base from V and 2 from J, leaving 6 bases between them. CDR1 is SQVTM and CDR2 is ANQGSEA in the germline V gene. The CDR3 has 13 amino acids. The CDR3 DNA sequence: TGCAGCGTTGAAGGAGGGACCAAAAACATTCAGTACTTC. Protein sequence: CSVEGGTKNIQYF.

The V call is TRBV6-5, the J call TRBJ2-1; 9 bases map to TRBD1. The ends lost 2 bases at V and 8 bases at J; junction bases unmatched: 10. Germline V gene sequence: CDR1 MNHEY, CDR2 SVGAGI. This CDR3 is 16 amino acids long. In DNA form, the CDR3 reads TGTGCCAGCAGTTACACCGCCCGGGACAGGGCTTATGAGCAGTTCTTC. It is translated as CASSYTARDRAYEQFF.

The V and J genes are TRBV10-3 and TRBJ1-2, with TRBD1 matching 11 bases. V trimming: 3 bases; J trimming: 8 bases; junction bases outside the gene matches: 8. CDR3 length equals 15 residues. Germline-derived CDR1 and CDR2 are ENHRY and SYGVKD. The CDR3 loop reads CAISEGGQGVGGYTF. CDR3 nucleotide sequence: TGTGCCATCAGTGAAGGGGGACAGGGGGTAGGCGGCTACACCTTC.

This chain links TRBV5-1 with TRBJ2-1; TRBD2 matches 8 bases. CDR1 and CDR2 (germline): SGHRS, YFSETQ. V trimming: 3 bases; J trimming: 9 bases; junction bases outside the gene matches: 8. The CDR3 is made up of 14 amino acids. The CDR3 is CASSSSGGDGEQFF. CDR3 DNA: TGCGCCAGCAGCTCCAGCGGGGGTGACGGTGAGCAGTTCTTC.

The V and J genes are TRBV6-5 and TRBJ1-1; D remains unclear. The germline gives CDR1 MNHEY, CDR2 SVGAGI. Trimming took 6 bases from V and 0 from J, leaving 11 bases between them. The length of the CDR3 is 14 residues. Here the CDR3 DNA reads TGTGCCAGCAGCCCGGACTTTCTGAACACTGAAGCTTTCTTT. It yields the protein CASSPDFLNTEAFF.

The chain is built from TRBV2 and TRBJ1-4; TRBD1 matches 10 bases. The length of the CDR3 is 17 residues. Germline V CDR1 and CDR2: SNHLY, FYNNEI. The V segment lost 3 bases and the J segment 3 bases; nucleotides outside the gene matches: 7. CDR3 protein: CASSEGTGENANEKLFF. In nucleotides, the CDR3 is TGTGCCAGCAGTGAGGGGACAGGGGAGAATGCTAATGAAAAACTGTTTTTT.

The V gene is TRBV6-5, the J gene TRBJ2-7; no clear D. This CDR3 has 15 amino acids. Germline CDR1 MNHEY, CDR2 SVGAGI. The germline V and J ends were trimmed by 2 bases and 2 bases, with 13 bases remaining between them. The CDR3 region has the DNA TGTGCCAGCAGTTACCACGCCACCAGCCCCTACGAGCAGTACTTC. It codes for CASSYHATSPYEQYF.

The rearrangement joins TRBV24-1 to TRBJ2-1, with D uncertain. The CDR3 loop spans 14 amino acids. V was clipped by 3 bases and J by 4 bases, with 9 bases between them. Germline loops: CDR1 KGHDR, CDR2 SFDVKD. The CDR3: CATSDTQVYNEQFF. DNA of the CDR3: TGTGCCACCAGTGATACCCAGGTTTACAATGAGCAGTTCTTC.

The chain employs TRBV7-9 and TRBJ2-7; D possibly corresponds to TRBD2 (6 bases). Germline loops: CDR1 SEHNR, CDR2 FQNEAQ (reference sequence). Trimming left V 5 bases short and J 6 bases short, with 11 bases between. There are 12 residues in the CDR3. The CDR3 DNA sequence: TGTGCCAGCAGCCAAGGAGGGTTCGAGCAGTACTTC. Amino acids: CASSQGGFEQYF. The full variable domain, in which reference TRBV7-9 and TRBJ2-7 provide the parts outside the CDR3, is DTGVSQNPRHKITKRGQNVTFRCDPISEHNRLYWYRQTLGQGPEFLTYFQNEAQLEKSRLLSDRFSAERPKGSFSTLEIQRTEQGDSAMYLCASSQGGFEQYFGPGTRLTVT.

DNA for the CDR3: TGTGCCAGCAGCCTACCGGGACAGTCAGGGGAGACCCAGTACTTC. This encodes CASSLPGQSGETQYF. The chain employs TRBV28 and TRBJ2-5; 7 nucleotides line up with TRBD1. CDR1 and CDR2 from the germline V gene are MDHEN and SYDVKM. This CDR3 contains 15 residues. The V and J ends lost 6 bases and 5 bases, in that order; junction bases with no gene match: 12. The variable domain in full, completed from reference TRBV28 and TRBJ2-5, reads DVKVTQSSRYLVKRTGEKVFLECVQDMDHENMFWYRQDPGLGLRLIYFSYDVKMKEKGDIPEGYSVSREKKERFSLILESASTNQTSMYLCASSLPGQSGETQYFGPGTRLLVL.

As DNA, the CDR3 is TGCGCCAGCAGCCTCGACGGGGGGAGCACAGATACGCAGTATTTT. Translation gives CASSLDGGSTDTQYF. The rearrangement links TRBV5-1 to TRBJ2-3; 7 positions match TRBD2. The germline gives CDR1 SGHRS, CDR2 YFSETQ. V shed 4 bases, J shed 0 bases, and the junction held 5 bases outside the gene matches. The CDR3 has 15 amino acids.

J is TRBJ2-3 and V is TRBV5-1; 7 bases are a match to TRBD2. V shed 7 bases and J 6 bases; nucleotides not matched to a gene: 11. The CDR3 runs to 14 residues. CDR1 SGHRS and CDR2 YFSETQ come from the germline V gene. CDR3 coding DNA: TGCGCCAGCCGGGGGGAGGCGGGGCAGGATACGCAGTATTTT. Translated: CASRGEAGQDTQYF.

The CDR3 sequence: CASSLPRTQVNTGELFF. The CDR3 nucleotides read TGTGCCAGCAGCTTACCGAGGACACAGGTGAACACCGGGGAGCTGTTTTTT. The chain uses TRBV11-2 and TRBJ2-2; weak D call: TRBD1 (5 bases). Trimming cost V 2 bases and J 1 base, with 14 bases left between them. Germline lookup yields CDR1 SGHAT and CDR2 FQNNGV. This CDR3 comprises 17 residues.

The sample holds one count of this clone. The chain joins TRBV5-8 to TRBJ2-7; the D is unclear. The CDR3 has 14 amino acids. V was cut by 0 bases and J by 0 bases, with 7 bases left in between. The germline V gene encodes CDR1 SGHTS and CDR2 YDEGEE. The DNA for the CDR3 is TGTGCCAGCAGCTTGGATAGGGACTCCTACGAGCAGTACTTC. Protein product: CASSLDRDSYEQYF. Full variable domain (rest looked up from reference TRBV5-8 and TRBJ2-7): EAGVTQSPTHLIKTRGQQATLRCSPISGHTSVYWYQQALGLGLQFLLWYDEGEERNRGNFPPRFSGRQFPNYSSELNVNALELEDSALYLCASSLDRDSYEQYFGPGTRLTVT.

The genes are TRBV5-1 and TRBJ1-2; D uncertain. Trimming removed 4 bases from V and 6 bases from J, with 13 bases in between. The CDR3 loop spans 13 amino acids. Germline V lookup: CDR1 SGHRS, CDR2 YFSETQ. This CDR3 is CASSPTEKHGYTF. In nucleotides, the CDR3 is TGCGCCAGCAGCCCGACCGAGAAGCATGGCTACACCTTC.

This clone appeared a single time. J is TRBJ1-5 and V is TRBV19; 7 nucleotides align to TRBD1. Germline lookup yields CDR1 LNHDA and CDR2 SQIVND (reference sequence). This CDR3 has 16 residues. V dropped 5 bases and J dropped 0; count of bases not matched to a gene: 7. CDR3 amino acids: CASSPRQGLSNQPQHF. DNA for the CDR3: TGTGCCAGTAGTCCTAGACAGGGCCTTAGCAATCAGCCCCAGCATTTT.

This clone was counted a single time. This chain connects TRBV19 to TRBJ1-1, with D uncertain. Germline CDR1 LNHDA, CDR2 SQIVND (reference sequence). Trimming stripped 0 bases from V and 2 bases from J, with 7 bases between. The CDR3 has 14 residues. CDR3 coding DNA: TGTGCCAGTAGTATAGAAGGTCCCAACACTGAAGCTTTCTTT. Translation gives CASSIEGPNTEAFF. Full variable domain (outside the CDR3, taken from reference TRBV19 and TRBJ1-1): DGGITQSPKYLFRKEGQNVTLSCEQNLNHDAMYWYRQDPGQGLRLIYYSQIVNDFQKGDIAEGYSVSREKKESFPLTVTSAQKNPTAFYLCASSIEGPNTEAFFGQGTRLTVV.

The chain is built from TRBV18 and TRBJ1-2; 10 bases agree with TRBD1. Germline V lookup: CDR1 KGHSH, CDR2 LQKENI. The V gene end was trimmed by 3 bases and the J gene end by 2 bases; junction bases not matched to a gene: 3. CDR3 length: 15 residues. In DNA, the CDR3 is TGTGCCAGCTCACCGCTGGGACAGGGGAACTATGGCTACACCTTC. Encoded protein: CASSPLGQGNYGYTF.

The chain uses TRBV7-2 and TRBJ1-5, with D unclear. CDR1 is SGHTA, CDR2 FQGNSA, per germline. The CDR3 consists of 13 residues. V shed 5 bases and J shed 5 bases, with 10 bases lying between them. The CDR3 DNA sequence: TGTGCCAGCAGCCTAAGAGGTCATCAGCCCCAGCATTTT. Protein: CASSLRGHQPQHF.